This entry lists 8 T cell receptor beta chains sequenced from one sample in a study of blood T cell repertoires in COVID-19. Sequencing used immunoSEQ multiplex PCR; TCRdb keeps in-frame clones, though not all of them. The profile shows 98,000 or so clones, approximately 87% of them singletons. Sequences were obtained from peripheral blood. The receptors stem from a man in his fifties with acute or convalescent COVID-19.

The chain couples TRBV10-3 to TRBJ2-7; 10 bases agree with TRBD2. The CDR3 runs 14 residues. Germline V gives CDR1 ENHRY, CDR2 SYGVKD. V shed 8 bases, J shed 7 bases, and the junction held 11 bases outside the gene matches. The CDR3, as DNA: TGTGCCATCCATCCTAGCGGGAGCCCAGGGGAGCAGTACTTC. It encodes CAIHPSGSPGEQYF.

The rearrangement uses TRBV29-1 and TRBJ2-7; 7 bases match TRBD2. CDR1 SQVTM and CDR2 ANQGSEA come from the germline V gene. J gave up 2 bases and V 6 bases, and 13 bases lay outside the gene matches. The CDR3 is 15 amino acids. CDR3 loop: CSVVGTAGLTYEQYF. CDR3 DNA sequence: TGCAGCGTCGTAGGTACAGCGGGACTTACCTACGAGCAGTACTTC.

Points on this clone: The sample holds other DNA sequences that translate to the same CDR3. The chain has TRBV7-9 and TRBJ1-3; no reliable D call. Germline loops: CDR1 SEHNR, CDR2 FQNEAQ (reference sequence). The CDR3 consists of 16 residues. V lost 0 bases and J lost 0, with 9 bases in between. CDR3 sequence (DNA): TGTGCCAGCAGCTTAGCGGGCAGTTACTCTGGAAACACCATATATTTT. This translates into CASSLAGSYSGNTIYF.

Only a few counts were recorded for this clone. Other DNA sequences in this specimen translate into the identical CDR3. V is TRBV6-5 and J is TRBJ2-7, with 7 bases lining up with TRBD1. J lost 3 bases, V lost 8 bases, and 10 bases had no gene match. Germline V lookup: CDR1 MNHEY, CDR2 SVGAGI. The CDR3 spans 14 residues. The CDR3 protein is CASSPDRVSYEQYF. The CDR3 DNA is TGTGCCAGCTCCCCCGACAGGGTCAGCTACGAGCAGTACTTC.

The chain combines TRBV19 with TRBJ2-2; D is perhaps TRBD2 (6 bases). This CDR3 comprises 15 residues. V was shortened by 1 base and J by 6 bases, with 12 bases between the two germline ends. The germline V gene has CDR1 LNHDA and CDR2 SQIVND (reference sequence). In nucleotides, the CDR3 is TGTGCCAGTAGTATAGTCCGCGGGGCAGCCGGGGAGCTGTTTTTT. This translates into CASSIVRGAAGELFF.

The chain carries TRBV5-1 and TRBJ2-7; TRBD2 is a possible D gene (5 bases). Germline CDR1 and CDR2: SGHRS and YFSETQ. The CDR3 has 16 amino acids. V was cut by 7 bases and J by 1 base, with 21 bases left in between. CDR3 loop: CASSLESGSVSYEQYF. In nucleotides, the CDR3 is TGCGCCAGCTCGCTTGAGTCGGGGTCGGTTTCCTACGAGCAGTACTTC.

The gene calls are TRBV11-2 and TRBJ2-7; 7 bases match TRBD2. Germline V gives CDR1 SGHAT, CDR2 FQNNGV. The junction had 4 bases not matched to a gene; V was cut back by 1 base and J by 1 base. There are 15 residues in the CDR3. DNA for the CDR3: TGTGCCAGCAGCTTAGGCCCTAGCGGATCCTACGAGCAGTACTTC. This translates into CASSLGPSGSYEQYF.

V and J are TRBV9 and TRBJ1-6, with a possible D match to TRBD1 (6 bases). Trimming stripped 0 bases from V and 7 bases from J, with 17 bases between. The CDR3 totals 17 residues. Germline assignment: CDR1 SGDLS and CDR2 YYNGEE. The CDR3 DNA reads TGTGCCAGCAGCGTAGGAGTCGCCGGCCAGGGGAATTCACCCCTCCACTTT. Its protein is CASSVGVAGQGNSPLHF.